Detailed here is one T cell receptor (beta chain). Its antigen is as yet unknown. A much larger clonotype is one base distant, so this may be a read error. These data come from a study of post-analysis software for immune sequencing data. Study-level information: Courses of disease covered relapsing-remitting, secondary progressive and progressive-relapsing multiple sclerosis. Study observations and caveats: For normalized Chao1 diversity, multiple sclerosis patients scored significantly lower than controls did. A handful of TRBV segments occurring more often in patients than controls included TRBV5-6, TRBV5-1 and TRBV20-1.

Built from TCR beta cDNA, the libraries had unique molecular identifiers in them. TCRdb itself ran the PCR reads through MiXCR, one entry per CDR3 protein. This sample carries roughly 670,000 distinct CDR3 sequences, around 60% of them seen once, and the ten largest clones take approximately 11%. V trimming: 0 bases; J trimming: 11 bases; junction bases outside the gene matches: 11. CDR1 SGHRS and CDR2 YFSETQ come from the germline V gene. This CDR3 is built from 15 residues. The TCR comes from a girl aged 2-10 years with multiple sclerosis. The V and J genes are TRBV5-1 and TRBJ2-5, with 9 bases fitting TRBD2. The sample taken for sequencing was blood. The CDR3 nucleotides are TGCGCCAGCAGCTTGGACGGTAGCGGGAGATCAGAGCAGTACTTC. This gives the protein CASSLDGSGRSEQYF.